The 30 T cell receptor beta chains below come from one sample, sequenced in a study of Ad26.COV2.S vaccination and SARS-CoV-2 variants. The table came from immunoSEQ multiplex PCR; TCRdb's copy has only in-frame clones and leaves some out. The table lists over 90,000 clones, around 80% of them singletons. The material was peripheral blood, obtained after recovery from COVID-19. The receptors were sampled from a human donor who had recovered from COVID-19.

As DNA, the CDR3 is TGTGCCAGCAGTTACTTGACAGGGGGTCAGCCCCAGCATTTT. Protein sequence: CASSYLTGGQPQHF. The rearrangement uses TRBV6-2 or TRBV6-3 and TRBJ1-5, with 9 bases matching TRBD1. The trim removed 1 base at V and 6 bases at J, leaving 1 base unmatched. The CDR3 sequence is 14 residues long. From germline, CDR1 is MNHEY and CDR2 SVGEGT.

This clone was seen only a few times. J is TRBJ1-1 and V is TRBV2; maybe TRBD1 (6 bases). V lost 5 bases and J 8 bases, leaving 9 bases between the germline ends. CDR3 length: 11 residues. Germline CDR1 and CDR2: SNHLY and FYNNEI. CDR3 loop: CASSYRAEAFF. CDR3 nucleotides: TGTGCCAGCAGTTACAGGGCCGAAGCTTTCTTT.

The chain recombines TRBV6-1 with TRBJ2-5; D gene uncertain. The CDR3 is 13 residues long. Per germline, CDR1 MNHNS and CDR2 SASEGT. Trimming removed 3 bases from V and 4 bases from J, with 9 bases in between. The CDR3 DNA reads TGTGCCAGCAGTGACCCGGGCTCAGAGACCCAGTACTTC. Protein: CASSDPGSETQYF.

This chain links TRBV7-6 with TRBJ2-5; possible D gene TRBD2, 7 bases. The CDR3 runs to 17 residues. V shed 0 bases and J shed 3 bases, with 17 bases lying between them. The germline gives CDR1 SGHVS, CDR2 FNYEAQ. The CDR3 region has the DNA TGTGCCAGCAGCTTAGCGAGATTGGGGGGGGCGAAAGAGACCCAGTACTTC. The encoded protein is CASSLARLGGAKETQYF.

This rearrangement joins TRBV6-2 or TRBV6-3 to TRBJ2-5; the D is unclear. Trimming cost V 2 bases and J 7 bases, with 11 bases left between them. There are 13 residues in the CDR3. The germline gives CDR1 MNHEY, CDR2 SVGEGT. CDR3 sequence reads: CASSYLTSGTQYF. The CDR3 bases are TGTGCCAGCAGTTACCTCACGTCGGGGACCCAGTACTTC.

The chain is built from TRBV3-1 (or the pseudogene TRBV3-2) and TRBJ1-1; D unclear. There are 14 residues in the CDR3. Trimming left V 6 bases short and J 6 bases short, with 17 bases between. Germline lookup yields CDR1 LGHDT and CDR2 YNNKEL (reference sequence). The CDR3 coding sequence is TGTGCCAGCAGGCCTTCTGAGGGCACGGCTGAAGCTTTCTTT. Protein sequence: CASRPSEGTAEAFF.

This chain joins TRBV28 and TRBJ1-1; maybe TRBD1 (5 bases). Germline V gene sequence: CDR1 MDHEN, CDR2 SYDVKM. This CDR3 is 15 amino acids long. The V end lost 5 bases, the J end lost 1 base, and 14 bases lay between the germline ends. The CDR3 DNA is TGTGCCAGCAGTACGACAGCGCCTCCGAACACTGAAGCTTTCTTT. Encoded protein: CASSTTAPPNTEAFF.

The rearrangement joins TRBV28 to TRBJ1-3, with D possibly matching TRBD1 (6 bases). The germline V gene encodes CDR1 MDHEN and CDR2 SYDVKM. Trimming pared 8 bases from V and 4 bases from J, leaving 12 bases between. This CDR3 contains 13 residues. The CDR3 nucleotides are TGTGCCAGCCGCAGGGGCCCGGGAAACACCATATATTTT. This translates into CASRRGPGNTIYF.

This clone was detected only a few times. The chain joins TRBV10-3 to TRBJ2-7; possibly TRBD1 for D (6 bases). The V end was cut by 8 bases, the J end by 0 bases, with 14 bases between. Germline V lookup: CDR1 ENHRY, CDR2 SYGVKD. This CDR3 comprises 14 residues. CDR3 sequence reads: CAIQGGRTSYEQYF. For the CDR3, the DNA is TGTGCCATCCAAGGGGGACGGACCTCCTACGAGCAGTACTTC.

The V and J genes are TRBV6-5 and TRBJ1-2, with D possibly being TRBD1 (5 bases). Germline CDR1 is MNHEY and CDR2 is SVGAGI. V lost 8 bases and J lost 2, with 12 bases in between. This CDR3 contains 13 residues. The CDR3 DNA sequence: TGTGCCAGCTGCCGGACACCCAACTATGGCTACACCTTC. Protein sequence: CASCRTPNYGYTF.

The chain recombines TRBV4-2 with TRBJ2-2; D gene uncertain. The ends were cut back, 4 bases at V and 4 bases at J, with 16 bases in the middle. The CDR3 totals 16 residues. Germline V gives CDR1 LGHNA, CDR2 YNFKEQ. The CDR3 sequence: CASSLRLRQSTGELFF. CDR3 nucleotide sequence: TGTGCCAGCAGCCTTCGGCTACGGCAATCCACCGGGGAGCTGTTTTTT.

The chain links TRBV29-1 to TRBJ2-6; 7 bases map to TRBD2. Germline V gene data show CDR1 as SQVTM and CDR2 as ANQGSEA. J lost 2 bases, V lost 6 bases, and 1 base had no gene match. This CDR3 spans 13 amino acids. In DNA, the CDR3 is TGCAGCGTCGGGGGGACTGGGGCCAACGTCCTGACTTTC. This gives the protein CSVGGTGANVLTF.

V usage is TRBV28 and J usage is TRBJ2-7; D call uncertain. The CDR3 is made up of 12 amino acids. Trimming cost V 3 bases and J 6 bases, with 9 bases left between them. Germline CDR1 is MDHEN and CDR2 is SYDVKM. CDR3 sequence reads: CASSFGMGEQYF. CDR3 bases: TGTGCCAGCAGTTTCGGTATGGGCGAGCAGTACTTC.

The J gene is TRBJ2-1, the V gene TRBV2, with 7 bases matching TRBD1. Germline V gives CDR1 SNHLY, CDR2 FYNNEI. The trim removed 5 bases at V and 0 bases at J, leaving 4 bases unmatched. This CDR3 has 15 residues. CDR3 loop: CASSQDRDSYNEQFF. The CDR3 nucleotides are TGTGCCAGCAGTCAAGACAGGGACTCCTACAATGAGCAGTTCTTC.

J is TRBJ1-5 and V is TRBV28; TRBD1 is a possible D gene (5 bases). Trimming shortened V by 10 bases and J by 0 bases, and 10 bases separated the two germline ends. The germline CDR1 and CDR2 sequences are MDHEN and SYDVKM. The CDR3 has 13 residues. CDR3 sequence (DNA): TGTGCCACTCAGGGTTATAGCAATCAGCCCCAGCATTTT. Translating it yields CATQGYSNQPQHF.

In this sample, this clone turned up a few times. The chain joins TRBV2 to TRBJ2-5, with D perhaps being TRBD1 or TRBD2 (5 bases each). The CDR3 extends over 15 amino acids. The germline V gene encodes CDR1 SNHLY and CDR2 FYNNEI. Trimming pared 8 bases from V and 5 bases from J, leaving 21 bases between. As DNA, the CDR3 is TGTGCCAGCTCCGTCGGGACCGCCTATTCGGAGACCCAGTACTTC. As protein: CASSVGTAYSETQYF.

The chain couples TRBV2 to TRBJ1-4, with 8 bases that match TRBD1. This CDR3 is 15 amino acids long. Trimming removed 6 bases from V and 8 bases from J; junction bases left unmatched: 11. The germline V gene has CDR1 SNHLY and CDR2 FYNNEI. Here the CDR3 reads CASSRATGADEKLFF. Here the CDR3 DNA reads TGTGCCAGCAGCCGGGCGACAGGGGCCGACGAAAAACTGTTTTTT.

This sequence joins TRBV10-3 and TRBJ2-7; D not certain. From germline, CDR1 is ENHRY and CDR2 SYGVKD. The CDR3 totals 11 residues. V lost 6 bases and J 0 bases, leaving 3 bases between the germline ends. The CDR3, as DNA: TGTGCCATCAGCAGCTCCTACGAGCAGTACTTC. This translates into CAISSSYEQYF.

The rearrangement uses TRBV28 and TRBJ1-4; no firm D call. V was shortened by 8 bases and J by 8 bases, with 6 bases between the two germline ends. This CDR3 spans 10 amino acids. The germline V gene encodes CDR1 MDHEN and CDR2 SYDVKM. The CDR3 coding sequence is TGTGCCAGCCGCAAGGAAAAACTGTTTTTT. This codes for CASRKEKLFF.

The rearrangement uses TRBV12-5 and TRBJ2-5, with D tentatively TRBD1 (6 bases). Per the germline V gene, CDR1 is LGHNT and CDR2 is FRNRAP. V shed 7 bases and J shed 5 bases, with 26 bases lying between them. The CDR3 is made up of 17 amino acids. CDR3 loop: CASAPRTGTIQVETQYF. CDR3 nucleotides: TGTGCTAGTGCCCCACGCACAGGGACGATCCAGGTGGAGACCCAGTACTTC.

The J gene is TRBJ1-1, the V gene TRBV7-2; D is undetermined. The CDR3 length is 16 residues. V lost 5 bases, J lost 4 bases, and 20 bases lay in between. The germline gives CDR1 SGHTA, CDR2 FQGNSA. CDR3 nucleotides: TGTGCCAGCAGCCCTCGATATGGAGGGTTTGGCACTGAAGCTTTCTTT. Translated, it gives CASSPRYGGFGTEAFF.

The V gene is TRBV5-1, the J gene TRBJ1-2; the D is unclear. Germline V lookup: CDR1 SGHRS, CDR2 YFSETQ. V gave up 0 bases and J gave up 1 base, with 7 bases separating them. The CDR3 length is 14 residues. Here the CDR3 DNA reads TGCGCCAGCAGCTTGGTACAGAATAACTATGGCTACACCTTC. Its protein is CASSLVQNNYGYTF.

The chain is built from TRBV7-9 and TRBJ1-2; no reliable D call. This CDR3 is 15 amino acids long. Trimming took 5 bases from V and 8 from J, leaving 21 bases between them. CDR1 is SEHNR, CDR2 FQNEAQ, per germline (reference sequence). CDR3 coding DNA: TGTGCCAGCAGCCCCATAGGACTTTTACTGGGGGGCTACACCTTC. Translated: CASSPIGLLLGGYTF.

The genes are TRBV2 and TRBJ1-1; 8 bases are a match to TRBD1. V was clipped by 8 bases and J by 7 bases; unmatched bases: 12. The CDR3 runs to 14 residues. Germline V gene data show CDR1 as SNHLY and CDR2 as FYNNEI. This CDR3 is CASGELQGAGEAFF. The CDR3 coding sequence is TGTGCCAGCGGGGAGCTCCAGGGGGCTGGTGAAGCTTTCTTT.

This clone was seen more than once but under ten times. The chain recombines TRBV7-2 with TRBJ1-6; tentatively, D is TRBD1 (5 bases). V dropped 1 base and J dropped 7 bases, with 8 bases sitting between them. The CDR3 runs 14 residues. Germline CDR1 SGHTA, CDR2 FQGNSA. CDR3: CASSLVPGNSPLHF. CDR3 sequence (DNA): TGTGCCAGCAGCTTAGTGCCAGGGAATTCACCCCTCCACTTT. Based on the CDR3 plus reference TRBV7-2 and TRBJ1-6, the full variable domain is GAGVSQSPSNKVTEKGKDVELRCDPISGHTALYWYRQSLGQGLEFLIYFQGNSAPDKSGLPSDRFSAERTGGSVSTLTIQRTQQEDSAVYLCASSLVPGNSPLHFGNGTRLTVT.

This rearrangement joins TRBV7-2 to TRBJ1-3; tentatively, D is TRBD1 (5 bases). Germline CDR1 reads SGHTA; CDR2 reads FQGNSA. This CDR3 is built from 16 residues. V shed 2 bases and J shed 4 bases, with 15 bases lying between them. The CDR3 spells CASSLSGGGGGNTIYF. The CDR3 DNA reads as TGTGCCAGCAGCTTAAGCGGGGGGGGAGGAGGAAACACCATATATTTT. Full variable domain (rest looked up from reference TRBV7-2 and TRBJ1-3): GAGVSQSPSNKVTEKGKDVELRCDPISGHTALYWYRQSLGQGLEFLIYFQGNSAPDKSGLPSDRFSAERTGGSVSTLTIQRTQQEDSAVYLCASSLSGGGGGNTIYFGEGSWLTVV.

This clone came up a few times. The chain uses TRBV2 and TRBJ2-1; 7 nucleotides align to TRBD1. With 6 bases clipped from V and 0 bases from J, the junction kept 5 bases outside the gene matches. Per germline, CDR1 SNHLY and CDR2 FYNNEI. The CDR3 covers 15 residues. CDR3 DNA: TGTGCCAGCAGCGAGGACAGGAGCTCCTACAATGAGCAGTTCTTC. It codes for CASSEDRSSYNEQFF.

V is TRBV2 and J is TRBJ2-1, with 12 bases that match TRBD2. There are 14 residues in the CDR3. Germline CDR1 is SNHLY and CDR2 is FYNNEI. V was pared by 8 bases and J by 4 bases, with 3 bases of the junction left unmatched. The CDR3 nucleotides read TGTGCCAGCGGGGGGACTAGCGGGTACAATGAGCAGTTCTTC. Its translation: CASGGTSGYNEQFF.

This rearrangement joins TRBV4-3 to TRBJ2-5, with 8 bases lining up with TRBD2. V dropped 0 bases and J dropped 5; count of bases not matched to a gene: 8. The CDR3 has 16 amino acids. The V gene's germline CDR1 is LGHNA and CDR2 YSLEER. The DNA for the CDR3 is TGCGCCAGCAGCCAAGATCTAACGGGGGGGGTTGAGACCCAGTACTTC. Protein product: CASSQDLTGGVETQYF.

The chain uses TRBV10-2 and TRBJ2-1; a possible D gene is TRBD1 (6 bases). The V end lost 4 bases, the J end lost 6 bases, and 13 bases lay between the germline ends. The CDR3 is 14 residues long. CDR1 WSHSY and CDR2 SAAADI come from the germline V gene. CDR3 protein: CASSAITGINEQFF. CDR3 nucleotide sequence: TGCGCCAGCAGTGCTATTACAGGGATCAATGAGCAGTTCTTC.